The entry that follows covers one T cell receptor (beta chain) sequence. As yet, its antigen is unknown. The sample comes from a study of OX40 agonist ivuxolimab in advanced cancers. Study details: Prior checkpoint blockade (anti-PD-1, anti-PD-L1 or anti-CTLA-4) was permitted; approximately 41% had it.

Study-level findings and limits: It was also the case that some nonresponders had low normalized T-cell clonal expansion.

Libraries were prepared by immunoSEQ multiplex PCR; TCRdb keeps only in-frame clonotypes and omits some of them. This sample has fewer than 40,000 clones, with roughly 87% found just once. The origin of this receptor is an adult with an advanced solid tumor such as melanoma, head and neck, liver or kidney cancer. The specimen was CD4+ or CD8+ T cells sorted from blood, collected in a trial of the OX40 agonist ivuxolimab.

Here the CDR3 DNA reads TGTGCCAGCAGCCTACAGGGGACCTACAATGAGCAGTTCTTC. This translates into CASSLQGTYNEQFF. The V call is TRBV5-6, the J call TRBJ2-1; 7 bases align to TRBD1. After removal of 4 bases from V and 2 bases from J, the junction contained 3 bases not matched to a gene. CDR3 size: 14 residues. Germline-derived CDR1 and CDR2 are SGHDT and YYEEEE.